The 8 T cell receptor beta chains reported below all come from one sample, sequenced in a study of tumor-infiltrating lymphocytes in primary liver carcinoma. The input was approximately 0.45 ug total RNA; TCR beta cDNA was made from it with a constant-region primer. Each TCR beta library was derived from three nested multiplex PCR rounds that employed slightly modified ARM-PCR. The opening two PCR rounds, around 9 cycles each, paired TRBV1-TRBV30 forward primers with a C-beta reverse primer. TCRdb independently ran MiXCR on the multiplex PCR reads; one entry per CDR3 protein. The sample yields 300,000 to 400,000 distinct CDR3 sequences, more than 55% seen once. RNA was extracted from whole blood without cell sorting, alongside germline DNA. The sample consisted of peripheral blood. The source of these receptors is a man between 40 and 49 years old with primary liver carcinoma and hepatitis B virus infection.

About this clonotype: Lacking the conserved final phenylalanine or tryptophan, this CDR3 likely reflects a read error. The rearrangement joins TRBV11-2 to TRBJ1-1; D is ambiguous. Germline values: CDR1 SGHAT, CDR2 FQNNGV. The CDR3 covers 14 residues. Trimming shortened V by 1 base and J by 0 bases, and 6 bases separated the two germline ends. The CDR3 protein is CASSLGSLNTEAFL. As DNA, the CDR3 is TGTGCCAGCAGCTTAGGTAGTTTGAACACTGAAGCTTTCCTT.

Comment on this clonotype: A junction end diverges from the germline sequence, so it may reflect a read error. DNA for the CDR3: TGTGCCAGTAGTTTCGGGCAGGGGGTGTACGAGCAGTACTTC. It specifies CASSFGQGVYEQYF. The V call is TRBV12-3 or TRBV12-4, the J call TRBJ2-7; 7 bases map to TRBD1. The CDR3 extends over 14 amino acids.

J is TRBJ2-3 and V is TRBV29-1; TRBD1 agrees at 9 bases. Germline V gene sequence: CDR1 SQVTM, CDR2 ANQGSEA. The CDR3 covers 13 residues. This CDR3 reads CSVPTGGADTQYF. The CDR3, as DNA: TGCAGTGTACCGACAGGGGGAGCAGATACGCAGTATTTT.

In its sample, this clonotype was seen many times. V is TRBV29-1 and J is TRBJ1-3; no reliable D call. This CDR3 is 13 amino acids long. CDR1 and CDR2 (germline): SQVTM, ANQGSEA. Trimming left V 3 bases short and J 4 bases short, with 10 bases between. The CDR3 spells CSVDSGPGNTIYF. CDR3 nucleotide sequence: TGCAGCGTTGATTCCGGCCCCGGAAACACCATATATTTT.

The V gene is TRBV28, the J gene TRBJ2-7, with D tentatively TRBD2 (5 bases). Trimming pared 3 bases from V and 4 bases from J, leaving 7 bases between. There are 12 residues in the CDR3. Germline V gene sequence: CDR1 MDHEN, CDR2 SYDVKM. The CDR3 DNA reads TGTGCCAGCAGTTTGCGGGCGTACGAGCAGTACTTC. Translation gives CASSLRAYEQYF.

A word on this clonotype: At one end the junction does not follow the germline gene, possibly because of a read error. The genes are TRBV4-3 and TRBJ2-7; D possibly matches TRBD1 or TRBD2 (5 bases each). The DNA end is more similar to TRBJ2-1, so the J call may be wrong. Germline V gives CDR1 LGHNA, CDR2 YSLEER. The CDR3 contains 16 residues. The CDR3 DNA sequence: TGTGCCAGCAGCCAAGATCACGGGGCAGGGATAGACGAGCAGTTCTTC. Translated, it gives CASSQDHGAGIDEQFF.

A remark on this clonotype: Possible read error: a much larger clone is one base away. V and J are TRBV29-1 and TRBJ1-2, with D possibly TRBD1 on 5 matching bases. Germline CDR1 reads SQVTM; CDR2 reads ANQGSEA. This CDR3 has 12 amino acids. The CDR3 DNA reads TGCAGCGTTGGGGGCAGTAACTATGGCTACGCCTTC. Translating gives CSVGGSNYGYAF.

Concerning this clonotype: The CDR3 does not close with the conserved phenylalanine or tryptophan, likely indicating a read error. The limits of the CDR3 on the DNA are not certain, so only TCRdb's listed CDR3 is given. The rearrangement links TRBV29-1 to TRBJ2-2; TRBD2 was called by the table and not checked on the DNA. The CDR3 contains 15 residues when both ends are counted. Looked up from germline, CDR1 is SQVTM and CDR2 is ANQGSEA. Here the CDR3 reads CSVGTSAANTGELLI.